The clone carrying this TCR beta chain was observed a few times. Assay used: immunoSEQ multiplex PCR; TCRdb lists only in-frame clones, some missing. There are roughly 2.2 million clones in the sample; more than 80% occur only once, and around 0.4% lies in the top ten. This specimen comes from a study of shared clonotypes between healthy human individuals. The sequencing input was naive CD4+ T cells from PBMCs. The subset here: CD45RA+ positively selected. The source of this sequence is a man between 18 and 29 years old in good health. Some clones in this sample may be carry-over from other donors' samples.

This chain's CDR3 is CATSRDRSSSAFF. The CDR3 region has the DNA TGTGCCACCAGCAGAGATCGGTCATCGTCCGCTTTCTTT. This chain connects TRBV15 to TRBJ1-1, with unresolved D. Germline loops: CDR1 LNHNV, CDR2 YYDKDF (reference sequence). The CDR3 has 13 residues. The ends were cut back, 0 bases at V and 11 bases at J, with 13 bases in the middle.